These 24 T cell receptor beta chains came from one sample sequenced in a study of cytomegalovirus exposure and HLA in healthy donors. In the PCR, 60 Vbeta and 13 Jbeta primers were used. Only in-frame clones appear in the TCRdb table, and some are missing; sequencing was by immunoSEQ multiplex PCR. The table includes under 200,000 clones, over 75% detected once. Sequencing input: PBMCs. All receptors derive from a woman aged 50 to 60 in good health and CMV-seronegative.

This chain connects TRBV7-9 to TRBJ1-1; D might be TRBD1 (5 bases). Germline assignment: CDR1 SEHNR and CDR2 FQNEAQ (reference sequence). This CDR3 has 14 residues. V was cut by 2 bases and J by 1 base, with 8 bases left in between. The CDR3 DNA sequence: TGTGCCAGCAGCTTACCGACAGCGAACACTGAAGCTTTCTTT. Its translation: CASSLPTANTEAFF.

The chain employs TRBV7-9 and TRBJ2-1; 7 bases match TRBD2. V dropped 5 bases and J dropped 4; count of bases not matched to a gene: 2. Germline-derived CDR1 and CDR2 are SEHNR and FQNEAQ (reference sequence). The CDR3 runs to 13 residues. The CDR3 loop is CASSVRGYNEQFF. The CDR3 DNA sequence: TGTGCCAGCAGCGTGCGGGGGTACAATGAGCAGTTCTTC.

The genes are TRBV5-1 and TRBJ2-7; D is ambiguous. The germline gives CDR1 SGHRS, CDR2 YFSETQ. The CDR3 is 14 residues long. Deletions cut 0 bases from V and 0 bases from J, with 7 bases between. DNA for the CDR3: TGCGCCAGCAGCTTGGGGCCCCGCTCCTACGAGCAGTACTTC. As protein: CASSLGPRSYEQYF.

The chain joins TRBV27 to TRBJ1-1, with D perhaps matching TRBD1 (6 bases). Trimming removed 11 bases from V and 5 bases from J, with 18 bases in between. CDR3 length: 13 residues. CDR1 and CDR2 from the germline V gene are MNHEY and SMNVEV (reference sequence). CDR3 DNA sequence: TGTGCCCGACAGGTTCGATGGGGAACTGAAGCTTTCTTT. Amino acid sequence: CARQVRWGTEAFF.

In this sample, this clone turned up a few times. The chain combines TRBV28 with TRBJ1-1, with TRBD1 matching 8 bases. With V trimmed by 5 bases and J by 11 bases, 13 bases remained unmatched. Germline V gene sequence: CDR1 MDHEN, CDR2 SYDVKM. The CDR3 covers 14 residues. CDR3 sequence reads: CASSLPSRGLMAFF. The CDR3 region has the DNA TGTGCCAGCAGTCTCCCCAGCAGGGGGCTCATGGCTTTCTTT.

This sequence joins TRBV2 and TRBJ1-5; tentative D call: TRBD1 (5 bases). Trimming took off 6 bases at V and 7 bases at J, with 16 bases between the two ends. The CDR3 has 14 residues. Per the germline V gene, CDR1 is SNHLY and CDR2 is FYNNEI. The CDR3 nucleotides read TGTGCCAGCAGAGGGGACTCGGTGGGGCAGCCCCAGCATTTT. Translation gives CASRGDSVGQPQHF. The whole variable domain, remainder taken from reference TRBV2 and TRBJ1-5, is EPEVTQTPSHQVTQMGQEVILRCVPISNHLYFYWYRQILGQKVEFLVSFYNNEISEKSEIFDDQFSVERPDGSNFTLKIRSTKLEDSAMYFCASRGDSVGQPQHFGDGTRLSIL.

This sequence joins TRBV30 and TRBJ2-3, with 9 bases lining up with TRBD1. The CDR3 extends over 16 amino acids. With 4 bases clipped from V and 1 base from J, the junction kept 9 bases outside the gene matches. Germline CDR1 and CDR2: GTSNPN and SVGIG (reference sequence). CDR3: CAWNRGRFSGTDTQYF. CDR3 DNA sequence: TGTGCCTGGAACAGGGGGCGCTTCAGCGGCACAGATACGCAGTATTTT. Complete variable domain (other parts from reference TRBV30 and TRBJ2-3): SQTIHQWPATLVQPVGSPLSLECTVEGTSNPNLYWYRQAAGRGLQLLFYSVGIGQISSEVPQNLSASRPQDRQFILSSKKLLLSDSGFYLCAWNRGRFSGTDTQYFGPGTRLTVL.

The rearrangement links TRBV27 to TRBJ1-2, with 8 bases that match TRBD1. V gave up 6 bases and J gave up 3 bases; unmatched junction bases: 9. The germline V gene encodes CDR1 MNHEY and CDR2 SMNVEV (reference sequence). The CDR3 sequence is 15 residues long. The CDR3 nucleotides read TGTGCCAGCAGCCGGATGGACAGGGCCGACTATGGCTACACCTTC. This translates into CASSRMDRADYGYTF.

The J gene is TRBJ1-1, the V gene TRBV6-6, with D possibly being TRBD1 (5 bases). This CDR3 is 15 amino acids long. Trimming took 4 bases from V and 1 from J, leaving 13 bases between them. Germline-derived CDR1 and CDR2 are MNHNY and SVGAGI (reference sequence). The CDR3 region is CASSLDITRNTEAFF. The DNA for the CDR3 is TGTGCCAGCAGTTTGGACATAACAAGGAACACTGAAGCTTTCTTT.

V and J are TRBV9 and TRBJ2-7, with 8 bases lining up with TRBD1. The V gene end was trimmed by 2 bases and the J gene end by 0 bases; junction bases not matched to a gene: 1. Germline CDR1 is SGDLS and CDR2 is YYNGEE. The CDR3 has 14 amino acids. DNA for the CDR3: TGTGCCAGCAGCGTGGGACAGGCCTCCTACGAGCAGTACTTC. Protein sequence: CASSVGQASYEQYF.

The rearrangement uses TRBV29-1 and TRBJ2-3, with 10 bases matching TRBD1. J was trimmed by 4 bases and V by 4 bases; bases with no gene match: 5. In germline, CDR1 is SQVTM, CDR2 ANQGSEA. This CDR3 has 14 amino acids. The CDR3 DNA follows: TGCAGCGTTGGGCAGACAGGGGGCGCAGATACGCAGTATTTT. Amino acid sequence: CSVGQTGGADTQYF.

The chain combines TRBV7-2 with TRBJ1-5; D is uncertain. This CDR3 region has 13 residues. In germline, CDR1 is SGHTA, CDR2 FQGNSA. Deletions cut 6 bases from V and 3 bases from J, with 9 bases between. CDR3 bases: TGTGCCAGCAGTCGGGAACCCAATCAGCCCCAGCATTTT. It codes for CASSREPNQPQHF. Using reference TRBV7-2 and TRBJ1-5 for the parts outside the CDR3, the full variable domain is GAGVSQSPSNKVTEKGKDVELRCDPISGHTALYWYRQSLGQGLEFLIYFQGNSAPDKSGLPSDRFSAERTGGSVSTLTIQRTQQEDSAVYLCASSREPNQPQHFGDGTRLSIL.

This chain links TRBV5-6 with TRBJ2-3, with 7 bases that match TRBD1. With 4 bases clipped from V and 6 bases from J, the junction kept 11 bases outside the gene matches. CDR1 and CDR2 from the germline V gene are SGHDT and YYEEEE. The length of the CDR3 is 15 residues. CDR3: CASSPAGTELDTQYF. Here the CDR3 DNA reads TGTGCCAGCAGCCCCGCCGGGACAGAATTGGATACGCAGTATTTT. Based on the CDR3 plus reference TRBV5-6 and TRBJ2-3, the full variable domain is DAGVTQSPTHLIKTRGQQVTLRCSPKSGHDTVSWYQQALGQGPQFIFQYYEEEERQRGNFPDRFSGHQFPNYSSELNVNALLLGDSALYLCASSPAGTELDTQYFGPGTRLTVL.

This clone has only one observation. The chain couples TRBV5-1 to TRBJ2-7; no clear D. The germline V and J ends were trimmed by 1 base and 3 bases, with 11 bases remaining between them. This CDR3 is built from 14 residues. Germline CDR1 reads SGHRS; CDR2 reads YFSETQ. CDR3 sequence: CASSLQVENYEQYF. The CDR3 nucleotides read TGCGCCAGCAGCTTGCAGGTCGAGAACTACGAGCAGTACTTC.

V is TRBV5-1 and J is TRBJ1-5, with a weak D call TRBD1 (5 bases). V lost 0 bases and J 8 bases, leaving 12 bases between the germline ends. Germline loops: CDR1 SGHRS, CDR2 YFSETQ. The CDR3 sequence is 14 residues long. Here the CDR3 DNA reads TGCGCCAGCAGCTTGGCCCAGGGCGGGGAGCCCCAGCATTTT. It codes for CASSLAQGGEPQHF.

The J gene is TRBJ2-3, the V gene TRBV28; 8 positions agree with TRBD2. The CDR3 contains 15 residues. Germline-derived CDR1 and CDR2 are MDHEN and SYDVKM. V lost 10 bases and J lost 4; bases outside the gene matches: 13. CDR3 DNA sequence: TGTGCCACTATCCCCGGGGGGGCGGGTTCAGATACGCAGTATTTT. Residues: CATIPGGAGSDTQYF.

The CDR3: CASSLGTGDSPLHF. The CDR3 coding sequence is TGCGCCAGCAGCTTGGGTACAGGGGACTCACCCCTCCACTTT. The chain recombines TRBV5-1 with TRBJ1-6, with 7 nucleotides matching TRBD1. Germline loops: CDR1 SGHRS, CDR2 YFSETQ. Trimming at V came to 0 bases and at J to 10 bases, leaving 4 bases not matched to a gene. This CDR3 spans 14 amino acids.

The chain combines TRBV27 with TRBJ2-7; possible D gene TRBD2, 7 bases. Per germline, CDR1 MNHEY and CDR2 SMNVEV (reference sequence). V lost 2 bases, J lost 6 bases, and 8 bases lay in between. The CDR3 has 12 residues. CDR3 protein: CASSLRGGEQYF. Here the CDR3 DNA reads TGTGCCAGCAGTTTAAGGGGGGGCGAGCAGTACTTC.

J is TRBJ2-5 and V is TRBV5-1, with 7 bases that match TRBD1. The junction had 9 bases not matched to a gene; V was cut back by 7 bases and J by 3 bases. CDR1 and CDR2 (germline): SGHRS, YFSETQ. This CDR3 is 14 amino acids long. CDR3 amino acids: CASGLSGTEETQYF. The CDR3 nucleotides read TGCGCCAGCGGCCTATCCGGGACAGAAGAGACCCAGTACTTC.

The rearrangement links TRBV30 to TRBJ1-6, with 9 positions matching TRBD1. V shed 2 bases and J 7 bases; nucleotides not matched to a gene: 3. Germline CDR1 reads GTSNPN; CDR2 reads SVGIG (reference sequence). There are 14 residues in the CDR3. CDR3 in amino acids: CAWSWGTGNSPLHF. The CDR3 DNA follows: TGTGCCTGGAGTTGGGGGACAGGGAATTCACCCCTCCACTTT. The full variable domain, completed using reference TRBV30 and TRBJ1-6, is SQTIHQWPATLVQPVGSPLSLECTVEGTSNPNLYWYRQAAGRGLQLLFYSVGIGQISSEVPQNLSASRPQDRQFILSSKKLLLSDSGFYLCAWSWGTGNSPLHFGNGTRLTVT.

The chain couples TRBV2 to TRBJ2-1, with TRBD1 as a possible D gene (5 bases). The germline V gene has CDR1 SNHLY and CDR2 FYNNEI. The CDR3 is made up of 12 amino acids. V was clipped by 2 bases and J by 9 bases, with 8 bases between them. The CDR3 bases are TGTGCCAGCAGTGAATCACAGGTTGAGCAGTTCTTC. It codes for CASSESQVEQFF.

V usage is TRBV6-6 and J usage is TRBJ2-7, with TRBD1 identical over 8 bases. Germline V gene lookup returns CDR1 MNHNY and CDR2 SVGAGI (reference sequence). The J segment lost 2 bases and the V segment lost 6 bases, leaving 6 bases of the junction unmatched. The CDR3 length is 14 residues. CDR3 nucleotides: TGTGCCAGCAGACCTCAGGGGGCCGCCTACGAGCAGTACTTC. It translates to CASRPQGAAYEQYF.

This clone was seen more than once but under ten times. J is TRBJ1-2 and V is TRBV2; D is unresolved. V was cut by 3 bases and J by 4 bases, with 18 bases left in between. Germline-derived CDR1 and CDR2 are SNHLY and FYNNEI. The CDR3 sequence is 16 residues long. The DNA of the CDR3 is TGTGCCAGCAGTGACCCCCCGACCGGGATCTTCTATGGCTACACCTTC. Its translation: CASSDPPTGIFYGYTF.

In this sample, this clone turned up a few times. This sequence joins TRBV15 and TRBJ2-6; 7 bases are shared with TRBD1. CDR1 is LNHNV, CDR2 YYDKDF, per germline (reference sequence). V lost 5 bases to trimming and J lost 0 bases; unmatched junction nucleotides: 13. This CDR3 contains 19 residues. The CDR3 nucleotides are TGTGCCACCAGCTCGGGACAGCTGGAATCGCACTCTGGGGCCAACGTCCTGACTTTC. It codes for CATSSGQLESHSGANVLTF.